The source of this T cell receptor beta chain is a study of blood T cell repertoires in COVID-19. Study in general: Acute-phase and convalescent COVID-19 samples originated in the United States, Italy and Spain. T cells, B-cell-depleted T cells, or PBMCs provided the cDNA or gDNA that served as material.

Per the authors' pipeline: By means of reference gene primer amplification, nucleated cell counts were estimated. The table came from immunoSEQ multiplex PCR; TCRdb's copy has only in-frame clones and leaves some out. The V and J calls and clone size are taken from that table; D and trimming were inferred from the DNA. The sample has 150,000 or so clones, roughly nine tenths seen once. Trimming left V 5 bases short and J 0 bases short, with 11 bases between. CDR3 size: 15 residues. Germline CDR1 and CDR2: MDHEN and SYDVKM. Seattle patients were enrolled during active infection and followed longitudinally.

The sequence derives from a man between 18 and 35 years old with COVID-19, enrolled during active disease. The chain joins TRBV28 to TRBJ1-5; no firm D call. Sample: peripheral blood. The CDR3 here is CASSPGGISNQPQHF. DNA for the CDR3: TGTGCCAGCAGTCCGGGAGGGATTAGCAATCAGCCCCAGCATTTT.